This TCR beta chain was observed in a study of blood T cell repertoires in COVID-19. For the study at large: COVID-19 samples, acute and convalescent, were from the United States, Italy and Spain. Nucleic acid was either cDNA or gDNA, and it came from T cells, B-cell-depleted T cells, or PBMCs.

As handled by the study authors: Nucleated cell counts were estimated from reference gene primer amplification. The assay was immunoSEQ multiplex PCR, and TCRdb's table has in-frame clones only and misses some. The V and J calls and clone size were taken over from that table, and D and trimming were inferred from the DNA. The table has about 250,000 clones, approximately 85% seen once; the top ten hold 4%. V was trimmed by 5 bases and J by 15 bases, leaving 17 bases between them. The CDR3 sequence is 12 residues long. CDR1 and CDR2 from the germline V gene are LNHDA and SQIVND (reference sequence). Specimen: peripheral blood. The chain recombines TRBV19 with TRBJ2-1, with D possibly TRBD2 on 6 matching bases. This TCR was sampled from a middle-aged man with acute or convalescent COVID-19. The chain's CDR3 is CASSSQRAATFF. In nucleotides, the CDR3 is TGTGCCAGTAGTTCGCAGCGGGCCGCTACGTTCTTC. The whole variable domain, remainder taken from reference TRBV19 and TRBJ2-1, is DGGITQSPKYLFRKEGQNVTLSCEQNLNHDAMYWYRQDPGQGLRLIYYSQIVNDFQKGDIAEGYSVSREKKESFPLTVTSAQKNPTAFYLCASSSQRAATFFGPGTRLTVL.